These 29 T cell receptor beta chains came from one sample sequenced in a study of cytomegalovirus exposure and HLA in healthy donors. 13 Jbeta primers and 60 Vbeta primers were used for the PCR. Only in-frame clones appear in the TCRdb table, and some are missing; sequencing was by immunoSEQ multiplex PCR. The sample records 95,000 to 150,000 clones, 66% being singletons. Sequences were obtained from PBMCs. The receptor set was obtained from a man aged 18 to 29 in good health and CMV-seronegative.

The chain combines TRBV7-2 with TRBJ2-7, with 7 bases fitting TRBD1. This CDR3 has 16 residues. V dropped 5 bases and J dropped 5; count of bases not matched to a gene: 15. CDR1 is SGHTA, CDR2 FQGNSA, per germline. Here the CDR3 DNA reads TGTGCCAGCAGCCGAACCGCGACGACAGGGTCCGACGAGCAGTACTTC. It encodes CASSRTATTGSDEQYF. Using reference TRBV7-2 and TRBJ2-7 for the parts outside the CDR3, the full variable domain is GAGVSQSPSNKVTEKGKDVELRCDPISGHTALYWYRQSLGQGLEFLIYFQGNSAPDKSGLPSDRFSAERTGGSVSTLTIQRTQQEDSAVYLCASSRTATTGSDEQYFGPGTRLTVT.

CDR3 sequence reads: CASSQGFADSNYGYTF. The CDR3 bases are TGCGCCAGCAGCCAAGGGTTCGCGGATAGTAACTATGGCTACACCTTC. The chain couples TRBV4-1 to TRBJ1-2; D is undetermined. Per the germline V gene, CDR1 is MGHRA and CDR2 is YSYEKL. This CDR3 contains 16 residues. V lost 1 base and J lost 1, with 13 bases in between.

The gene calls are TRBV2 and TRBJ2-1, with 8 positions matching TRBD2. CDR3 length: 14 amino acids. From germline, CDR1 is SNHLY and CDR2 FYNNEI. Trimming took 4 bases from V and 8 from J; bases not matched to a gene: 7. The CDR3 is CASSAQREKDEQFF. CDR3 coding DNA: TGTGCCAGCAGTGCCCAGCGGGAGAAGGATGAGCAGTTCTTC.

This clone has only a few counts. This chain uses TRBV19 with TRBJ1-3; no clear D gene. Germline V gene data show CDR1 as LNHDA and CDR2 as SQIVND (reference sequence). This CDR3 spans 14 amino acids. Trimming removed 9 bases from V and 1 base from J, with 13 bases in between. This CDR3 reads CASGTSRSGNTIYF. The CDR3 DNA is TGTGCCAGCGGTACCTCCCGTTCTGGAAACACCATATATTTT.

This clone was detected only a few times. V gene TRBV28 combines with J gene TRBJ1-5; unclear D gene. V lost 5 bases, J lost 2 bases, and 13 bases lay in between. Germline V gene lookup returns CDR1 MDHEN and CDR2 SYDVKM. The CDR3 extends over 15 amino acids. The DNA for the CDR3 is TGTGCCAGCAGTACCCCCCCGGGTCGCAATCAGCCCCAGCATTTT. Translation gives CASSTPPGRNQPQHF.

This clone appeared once. The gene calls are TRBV6-5 and TRBJ2-1, with TRBD2 as a possible D gene (7 bases). This CDR3 spans 16 amino acids. From germline, CDR1 is MNHEY and CDR2 SVGAGI. V gave up 2 bases and J gave up 9 bases, with 20 bases separating them. Here the CDR3 DNA reads TGTGCCAGCAGTTACCTCGGATTTTGGGGGGGCATTGAGCAGTTCTTC. This translates into CASSYLGFWGGIEQFF.

The chain combines TRBV7-9 with TRBJ1-2; D call uncertain. The CDR3 extends over 12 amino acids. The germline V gene encodes CDR1 SEHNR and CDR2 FQNEAQ (reference sequence). Between the trimmed V and J ends, which lost 2 bases and 14 bases, there was a span of 15 bases. CDR3 bases: TGTGCCAGCAGCTTATTTCCAGGCATAGCGACCTTC. This encodes CASSLFPGIATF. Drawing the rest from reference TRBV7-9 and TRBJ1-2, the complete variable domain is DTGVSQNPRHKITKRGQNVTFRCDPISEHNRLYWYRQTLGQGPEFLTYFQNEAQLEKSRLLSDRFSAERPKGSFSTLEIQRTEQGDSAMYLCASSLFPGIATFGSGTRLTVV.

This chain links TRBV15 with TRBJ1-3, with D possibly being TRBD1 (5 bases). From germline, CDR1 is LNHNV and CDR2 YYDKDF (reference sequence). V was shortened by 0 bases and J by 3 bases, with 18 bases between the two germline ends. This CDR3 has 18 amino acids. CDR3 sequence (DNA): TGTGCCACCAGCAGAGACCTCTCGTCCAGGGTAAATGGAAACACCATATATTTT. Translating gives CATSRDLSSRVNGNTIYF.

The rearrangement joins TRBV20-1 to TRBJ1-5; tentative D call: TRBD1 (5 bases). CDR3 length: 11 amino acids. Germline CDR1 DFQATT, CDR2 SNEGSKA (reference sequence). The CDR3 DNA is TGCAGCGGGGGGGGTAATCAGCCCCAGCATTTT. It is translated as CSGGGNQPQHF.

The rearrangement joins TRBV6-1 to TRBJ1-4; 11 nucleotides align to TRBD1. In germline, CDR1 is MNHNS, CDR2 SASEGT. V was pared by 8 bases and J by 8 bases, with 4 bases of the junction left unmatched. This CDR3 is 13 amino acids long. This CDR3 reads CASARDRGEKLFF. The CDR3 DNA sequence: TGTGCCAGCGCCCGGGACAGGGGGGAAAAACTGTTTTTT.

The gene calls are TRBV30 and TRBJ1-3; D uncertain. The V end lost 7 bases, the J end lost 4 bases, and 8 bases lay between the germline ends. This CDR3 contains 11 residues. Germline CDR1 is GTSNPN and CDR2 is SVGIG (reference sequence). CDR3 in amino acids: CALASGNTIYF. The DNA for the CDR3 is TGTGCCTTGGCCTCGGGAAACACCATATATTTT. Supplemented by reference TRBV30 and TRBJ1-3, the full variable domain reads SQTIHQWPATLVQPVGSPLSLECTVEGTSNPNLYWYRQAAGRGLQLLFYSVGIGQISSEVPQNLSASRPQDRQFILSSKKLLLSDSGFYLCALASGNTIYFGEGSWLTVV.

This clone was recorded only once. This chain uses TRBV7-9 with TRBJ2-1, with D possibly TRBD2 on 5 matching bases. V lost 4 bases, J lost 6 bases, and 19 bases lay in between. The V gene's germline CDR1 is SEHNR and CDR2 FQNEAQ (reference sequence). This CDR3 is built from 16 residues. CDR3 bases: TGTGCCAGCAGCTCGCTCACCGGGAAAAAATTCAATGAGCAGTTCTTC. It specifies CASSSLTGKKFNEQFF.

The chain couples TRBV6-5 to TRBJ1-3; D ambiguous. The V gene's germline CDR1 is MNHEY and CDR2 SVGAGI. The CDR3 spans 15 residues. V lost 2 bases and J lost 1, with 9 bases in between. CDR3 sequence: CASSYGGKSGNTIYF. The CDR3, as DNA: TGTGCCAGCAGTTACGGCGGTAAATCTGGAAACACCATATATTTT.

This clone has just one count. The chain is built from TRBV6-6 and TRBJ1-5; D is unresolved. Trimming cost V 7 bases and J 2 bases, with 6 bases left between them. Germline V lookup: CDR1 MNHNY, CDR2 SVGAGI (reference sequence). The length of the CDR3 is 12 residues. This CDR3 is CASTRGNQPQHF. CDR3 DNA: TGTGCCAGCACGAGGGGCAATCAGCCCCAGCATTTT.

This chain uses TRBV5-4 with TRBJ2-5; D remains ambiguous. CDR1 and CDR2 (germline): SGHNT, YYREEE (reference sequence). Trimming stripped 2 bases from V and 2 bases from J, with 7 bases between. The CDR3 covers 13 residues. The CDR3 coding sequence is TGTGCCAGCAGCTTTAGTTCTCAAGAGACCCAGTACTTC. Translated, it gives CASSFSSQETQYF.

This clone occurred once. This sequence joins TRBV7-3 and TRBJ2-7, with TRBD1 matching 8 bases. Per the germline V gene, CDR1 is SGHTA and CDR2 is FQGTGA. V was clipped by 0 bases and J by 7 bases; unmatched bases: 5. The CDR3 extends over 14 amino acids. The CDR3 here is CASSLTGQASEQYF. CDR3 in DNA: TGTGCCAGCAGCTTAACGGGACAGGCAAGTGAGCAGTACTTC. The whole variable domain, remainder taken from reference TRBV7-3 and TRBJ2-7, is GAGVSQTPSNKVTEKGKYVELRCDPISGHTALYWYRQSLGQGPEFLIYFQGTGAADDSGLPNDRFFAVRPEGSVSTLKIQRTERGDSAVYLCASSLTGQASEQYFGPGTRLTVT.

V usage is TRBV5-6 and J usage is TRBJ2-3, with D maybe TRBD2 (6 bases). Germline CDR1 SGHDT, CDR2 YYEEEE. V dropped 5 bases and J dropped 0 bases, with 13 bases sitting between them. The CDR3 extends over 15 amino acids. As DNA, the CDR3 is TGTGCCAGCAGGTTCGGACTATCCAGCACAGATACGCAGTATTTT. This sequence encodes CASRFGLSSTDTQYF.

The chain couples TRBV2 to TRBJ2-7; D call uncertain. Germline lookup yields CDR1 SNHLY and CDR2 FYNNEI. V was trimmed by 10 bases and J by 0 bases, leaving 16 bases between them. CDR3 size: 14 residues. The CDR3 loop reads CATQSDTSSYEQYF. CDR3 DNA: TGTGCCACCCAAAGCGATACGAGCTCCTACGAGCAGTACTTC. Filled out from reference TRBV2 and TRBJ2-7, the complete variable domain reads EPEVTQTPSHQVTQMGQEVILRCVPISNHLYFYWYRQILGQKVEFLVSFYNNEISEKSEIFDDQFSVERPDGSNFTLKIRSTKLEDSAMYFCATQSDTSSYEQYFGPGTRLTVT.

This CDR3 is CASSPGSNYEQYF. The CDR3 DNA sequence: TGTGCCAGCAGCCCCGGGTCTAACTACGAGCAGTACTTC. V gene TRBV6-5 combines with J gene TRBJ2-7; D is unresolved. V lost 6 bases and J lost 3, with 12 bases in between. Germline loops: CDR1 MNHEY, CDR2 SVGAGI. CDR3 length equals 13 residues.

The gene calls are TRBV30 and TRBJ1-1; D might be TRBD1 (5 bases). V lost 0 bases and J 1 base, leaving 9 bases between the germline ends. Per the germline V gene, CDR1 is GTSNPN and CDR2 is SVGIG (reference sequence). The CDR3 contains 14 residues. CDR3 DNA sequence: TGTGCCTGGAGTGTAACAGGATCGAACACTGAAGCTTTCTTT. Translated: CAWSVTGSNTEAFF.

The chain uses TRBV14 and TRBJ2-3; tentatively, D is TRBD2 (6 bases). CDR3 length: 16 residues. The V gene's germline CDR1 is SGHDN and CDR2 FVKESK. V lost 1 base and J 0 bases, leaving 11 bases between the germline ends. The CDR3 coding sequence is TGTGCCAGCAGCCAAGGAGGGACTCCTAGCACAGATACGCAGTATTTT. Encoded protein: CASSQGGTPSTDTQYF.

This clone was observed a handful of times. CDR3 nucleotides: TGCGCCAGCAGCCAAGATGGAGCGGGAGTCCAAGAGACCCAGTACTTC. It encodes CASSQDGAGVQETQYF. The chain is built from TRBV4-3 and TRBJ2-5, with 8 bases lining up with TRBD2. Germline V gene sequence: CDR1 LGHNA, CDR2 YSLEER. Trimming at V came to 0 bases and at J to 1 base, leaving 4 bases not matched to a gene. The CDR3 contains 16 residues.

This clone appeared once. The rearrangement uses TRBV28 and TRBJ1-2; D uncertain. CDR1 and CDR2 from the germline V gene are MDHEN and SYDVKM. Trimming left V 4 bases short and J 3 bases short, with 3 bases between. The CDR3 sequence is 11 residues long. The CDR3 reads CASSSYYGYTF. The CDR3 DNA reads as TGTGCCAGCAGTTCCTACTATGGCTACACCTTC.

V and J are TRBV10-2 and TRBJ1-2, with D possibly matching TRBD1 (5 bases). The CDR3 extends over 12 amino acids. With 4 bases removed from V and 4 bases from J, the gap between germline ends came to 7 bases. Germline-derived CDR1 and CDR2 are WSHSY and SAAADI. CDR3 sequence: CASSVGGYGYTF. The CDR3 nucleotides read TGCGCCAGCAGTGTGGGGGGCTATGGCTACACCTTC.

This chain joins TRBV30 and TRBJ2-7, with D uncertain. V lost 3 bases and J 0 bases, leaving 9 bases between the germline ends. CDR3 length equals 13 residues. Per germline, CDR1 GTSNPN and CDR2 SVGIG (reference sequence). Here the CDR3 reads CAWRGQSSYEQYF. The CDR3 bases are TGTGCCTGGAGGGGCCAGAGCTCCTACGAGCAGTACTTC.

The rearrangement links TRBV2 to TRBJ2-5; TRBD1 aligns across 9 bases. This CDR3 is built from 14 residues. After removal of 5 bases from V and 5 bases from J, the junction contained 6 bases not matched to a gene. Looked up from germline, CDR1 is SNHLY and CDR2 is FYNNEI. The CDR3 loop is CASSTDRGMETQYF. CDR3 coding DNA: TGTGCCAGCAGTACTGACAGGGGGATGGAGACCCAGTACTTC. The full variable domain, completed using reference TRBV2 and TRBJ2-5, is EPEVTQTPSHQVTQMGQEVILRCVPISNHLYFYWYRQILGQKVEFLVSFYNNEISEKSEIFDDQFSVERPDGSNFTLKIRSTKLEDSAMYFCASSTDRGMETQYFGPGTRLLVL.

J is TRBJ1-5 and V is TRBV29-1; no definite D call. The CDR3 covers 13 residues. Trimming stripped 1 base from V and 4 bases from J, with 8 bases between. Germline CDR1 and CDR2: SQVTM and ANQGSEA. In DNA, the CDR3 is TGCAGCGTTGAAGTTACTCTAAATCAGCCCCAGCATTTT. Its protein is CSVEVTLNQPQHF.

The chain carries TRBV15 and TRBJ2-2; 16 nucleotides align to TRBD2. Losses at the gene ends were 2 bases for V and 9 bases for J; bases not matched to a gene: 9. There are 18 residues in the CDR3. The germline CDR1 and CDR2 sequences are LNHNV and YYDKDF (reference sequence). The CDR3 nucleotides read TGTGCCACCAGCAGAATCTCCGGGACTAGCGGGAGGGTACGGGAGCTGTTTTTT. It translates to CATSRISGTSGRVRELFF.

V is TRBV10-3 and J is TRBJ1-3; the D gene is possibly TRBD1 (6 bases). Looked up from germline, CDR1 is ENHRY and CDR2 is SYGVKD. Trimming shortened V by 3 bases and J by 0 bases, and 15 bases separated the two germline ends. The CDR3 is 17 amino acids. CDR3 loop: CAISDPIQGPSGNTIYF. The CDR3 region has the DNA TGTGCCATCAGTGACCCTATACAGGGACCCTCTGGAAACACCATATATTTT.